The sequence of this T cell receptor (beta chain) was determined in a study of blood T cell repertoires in COVID-19. Study as a whole: In each case, the material was cDNA or gDNA derived from T cells, B-cell-depleted T cells, or PBMCs.

Source study methods: Reference gene primers were amplified, and this amplification served to estimate nucleated cell counts. Measured with immunoSEQ multiplex PCR; TCRdb has only the in-frame clones, and not every one. V, J and clone size are those of that table, while D and trimming were read from the DNA. The sample carries approximately 300,000 clones, around 87% recorded once. The cohort comprised adults aged about 18 to 90 years residing in under 25 US areas. Cohorts were based on clinical histories the participants reported. V lost 0 bases and J lost 6; bases outside the gene matches: 9. Germline assignment: CDR1 SGHRS and CDR2 YFSETQ. This CDR3 is 16 amino acids long.

The clonotype comes from a woman in her 30s who had recovered from COVID-19. This chain links TRBV5-1 with TRBJ2-5; 9 nucleotides line up with TRBD1. Sequencing was done on a sample of PBMCs or T cells enriched from blood (not recorded which). CDR3 region: CASSLGIRTGEKTQYF. The CDR3 bases are TGCGCCAGCAGCTTGGGGATTAGGACAGGGGAAAAGACCCAGTACTTC.